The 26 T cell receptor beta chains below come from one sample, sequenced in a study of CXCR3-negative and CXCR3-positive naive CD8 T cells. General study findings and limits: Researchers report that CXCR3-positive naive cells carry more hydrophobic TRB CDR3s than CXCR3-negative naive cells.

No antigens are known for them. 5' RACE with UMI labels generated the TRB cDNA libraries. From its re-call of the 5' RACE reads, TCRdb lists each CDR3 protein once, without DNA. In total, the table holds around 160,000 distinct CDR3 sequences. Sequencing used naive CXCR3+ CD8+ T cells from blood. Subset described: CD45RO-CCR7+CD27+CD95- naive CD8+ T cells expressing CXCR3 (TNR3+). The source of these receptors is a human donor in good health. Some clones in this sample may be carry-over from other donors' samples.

The CDR3 spells CSVEDSQGAGELFF. This rearrangement joins TRBV29-1 to TRBJ2-2; the TRBD1 assignment by TCRdb is unverifiable without DNA. CDR1 and CDR2 from the germline V gene are SQVTM and ANQGSEA. The CDR3 is 14 amino acids.

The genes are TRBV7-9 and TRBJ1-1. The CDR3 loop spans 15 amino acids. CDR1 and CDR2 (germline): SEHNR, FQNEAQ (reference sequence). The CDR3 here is CASSLGSDENTEAFF.

The CDR3 loop is CSVVAGSGYEQYF. The chain carries TRBV29-1 and TRBJ2-7; the D call of TRBD1 rests on TCRdb alone, since no DNA is present to check it. The CDR3 extends over 13 amino acids. The germline V gene has CDR1 SQVTM and CDR2 ANQGSEA.

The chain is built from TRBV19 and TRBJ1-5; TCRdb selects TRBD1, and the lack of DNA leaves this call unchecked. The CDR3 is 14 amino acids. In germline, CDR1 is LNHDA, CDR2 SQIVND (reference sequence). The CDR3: CASNDRDSNQPQHF.

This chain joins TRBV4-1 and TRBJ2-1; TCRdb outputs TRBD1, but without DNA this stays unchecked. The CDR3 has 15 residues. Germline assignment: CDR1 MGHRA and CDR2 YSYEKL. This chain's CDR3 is CASSQGPGDYNEQFF.

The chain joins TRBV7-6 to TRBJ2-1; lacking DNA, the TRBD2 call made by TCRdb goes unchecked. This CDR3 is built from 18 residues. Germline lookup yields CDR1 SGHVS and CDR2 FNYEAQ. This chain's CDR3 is CASSLVLRREDSYNEQFF.

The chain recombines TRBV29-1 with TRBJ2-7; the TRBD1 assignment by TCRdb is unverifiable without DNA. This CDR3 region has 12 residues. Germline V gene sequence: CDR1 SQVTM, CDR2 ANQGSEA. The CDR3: CSTTGEGGEQYF.

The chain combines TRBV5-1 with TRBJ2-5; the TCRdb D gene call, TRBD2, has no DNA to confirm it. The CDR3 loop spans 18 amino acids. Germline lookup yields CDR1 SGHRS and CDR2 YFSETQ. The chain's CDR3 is CASSLAVGLAGAQETQYF. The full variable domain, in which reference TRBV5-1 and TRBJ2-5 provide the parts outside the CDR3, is KAGVTQTPRYLIKTRGQQVTLSCSPISGHRSVSWYQQTPGQGLQFLFEYFSETQRNKGNFPGRFSGRQFSNSRSEMNVSTLELGDSALYLCASSLAVGLAGAQETQYFGPGTRLLVL.

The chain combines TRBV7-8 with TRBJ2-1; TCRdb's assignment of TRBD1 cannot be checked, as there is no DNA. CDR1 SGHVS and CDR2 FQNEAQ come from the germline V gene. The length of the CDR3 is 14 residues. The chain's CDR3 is CATQDRASYNEQFF.

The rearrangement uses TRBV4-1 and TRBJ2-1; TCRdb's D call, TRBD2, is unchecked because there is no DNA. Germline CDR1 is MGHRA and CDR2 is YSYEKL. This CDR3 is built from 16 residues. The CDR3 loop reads CASSQENPQSYNEQFF.

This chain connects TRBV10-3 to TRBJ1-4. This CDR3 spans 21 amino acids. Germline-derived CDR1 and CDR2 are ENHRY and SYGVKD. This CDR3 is CAISESEADGPVVSTNEKLFF.

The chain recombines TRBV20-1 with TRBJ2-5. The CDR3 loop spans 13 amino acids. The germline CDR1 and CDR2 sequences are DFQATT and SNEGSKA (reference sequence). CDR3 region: CSARLRSQETQYF.

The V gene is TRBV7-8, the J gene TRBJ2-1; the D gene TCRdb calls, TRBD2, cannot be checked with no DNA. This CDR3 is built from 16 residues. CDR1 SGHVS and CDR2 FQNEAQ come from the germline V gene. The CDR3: CASSLIAGALGDEQFF.

CDR3 region: CASSRPESYEQYF. J is TRBJ2-7 and V is TRBV7-9; with no DNA, the TCRdb D assignment of TRBD2 cannot be verified. This CDR3 spans 13 amino acids. From germline, CDR1 is SEHNR and CDR2 FQNEAQ (reference sequence).

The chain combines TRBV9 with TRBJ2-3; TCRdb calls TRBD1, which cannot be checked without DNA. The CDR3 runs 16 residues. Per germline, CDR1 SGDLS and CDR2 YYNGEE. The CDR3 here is CASSSLGTAGADTQYF.

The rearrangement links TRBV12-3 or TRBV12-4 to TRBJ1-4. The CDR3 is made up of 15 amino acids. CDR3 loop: CASSLSAWVREKLFF.

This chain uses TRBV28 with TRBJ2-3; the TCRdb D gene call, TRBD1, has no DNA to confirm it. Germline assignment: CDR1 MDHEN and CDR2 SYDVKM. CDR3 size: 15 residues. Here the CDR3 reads CASSLPGPGTDTQYF. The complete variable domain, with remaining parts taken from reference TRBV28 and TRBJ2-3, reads DVKVTQSSRYLVKRTGEKVFLECVQDMDHENMFWYRQDPGLGLRLIYFSYDVKMKEKGDIPEGYSVSREKKERFSLILESASTNQTSMYLCASSLPGPGTDTQYFGPGTRLTVL.

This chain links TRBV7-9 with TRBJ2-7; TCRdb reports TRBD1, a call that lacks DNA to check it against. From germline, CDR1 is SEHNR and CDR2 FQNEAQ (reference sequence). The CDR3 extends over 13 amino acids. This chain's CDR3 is CASSPGEVGEQYF. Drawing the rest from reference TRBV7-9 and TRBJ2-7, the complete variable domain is DTGVSQNPRHKITKRGQNVTFRCDPISEHNRLYWYRQTLGQGPEFLTYFQNEAQLEKSRLLSDRFSAERPKGSFSTLEIQRTEQGDSAMYLCASSPGEVGEQYFGPGTRLTVT.

The CDR3: CATRTAREIGETQYF. The chain carries TRBV15 and TRBJ2-5; the D call from TCRdb, TRBD2, cannot be confirmed without DNA. This CDR3 region has 15 residues. Germline V gene data show CDR1 as LNHNV and CDR2 as YYDKDF (reference sequence).

CDR3 in amino acids: CASSLAKLAGVGTYEQYF. V is TRBV7-2 and J is TRBJ2-7; TCRdb's D call of TRBD2 is untestable without DNA. Germline lookup yields CDR1 SGHTA and CDR2 FQGNSA. The CDR3 contains 18 residues.

CDR3 protein: CASSLDREAFF. The chain carries TRBV12-3 or TRBV12-4 and TRBJ1-1; TCRdb's D gene call, TRBD1, goes unchecked for lack of DNA. This CDR3 is built from 11 residues.

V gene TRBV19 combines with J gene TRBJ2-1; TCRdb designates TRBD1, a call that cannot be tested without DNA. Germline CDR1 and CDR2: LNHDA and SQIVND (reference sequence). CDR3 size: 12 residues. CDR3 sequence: CASSIRGNEQFF.

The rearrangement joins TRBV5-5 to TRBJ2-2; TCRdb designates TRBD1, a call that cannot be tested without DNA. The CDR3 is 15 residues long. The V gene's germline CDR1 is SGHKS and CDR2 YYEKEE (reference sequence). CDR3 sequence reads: CASSFGGGNTGELFF.

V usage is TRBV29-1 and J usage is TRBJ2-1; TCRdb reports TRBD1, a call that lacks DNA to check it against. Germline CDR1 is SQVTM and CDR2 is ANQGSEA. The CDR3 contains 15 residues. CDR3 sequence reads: CSATTLAQGVYEQFF.

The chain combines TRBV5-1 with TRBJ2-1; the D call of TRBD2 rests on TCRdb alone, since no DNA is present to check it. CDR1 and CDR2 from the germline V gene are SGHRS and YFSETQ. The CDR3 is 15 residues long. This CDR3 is CASSGSGSPYNEQFF.

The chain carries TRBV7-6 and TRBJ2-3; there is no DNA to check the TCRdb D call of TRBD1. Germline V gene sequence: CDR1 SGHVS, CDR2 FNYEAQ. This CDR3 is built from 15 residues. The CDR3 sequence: CASSQGQGSTDTQYF.